This T cell receptor beta chain was recorded in a study of T cells after yellow fever vaccination. Study-level results: Abundant clonotypes (contaminants from the bulk population) could be present in FACS-sorted repertoires. The secondary T-cell response peaked on day 5, not day 15, but was weaker. Post-booster repertoires again held most primary-vaccination clones (roughly 95% CD4, over 80% CD8).

Worth noting for this clonotype: Its antigen is currently unknown.

CDR3 length: 14 residues. The V gene's germline CDR1 is SNHLY and CDR2 FYNNEI. V dropped 2 bases and J dropped 1 base, with 6 bases sitting between them. A 5'RACE template-switching step, the method used to make TCR cDNA, added a universal primer site and UMIs. TCRdb re-called the 5' RACE reads with MiXCR, one entry per CDR3 protein. There are over 250,000 distinct CDR3 sequences in the sample; around 5.2% occur only once, and under 3.5% lies in the top ten. The sample here was CD4+ T cells sorted from PBMCs, taken on the day of the yellow fever booster vaccination. The TCR originated in a man aged 18 to 29 who received the YFV17D yellow fever vaccine. J is TRBJ1-5 and V is TRBV2; tentative D call: TRBD1 (5 bases). The CDR3 reads CASSEQGSNQPQHF. DNA for the CDR3: TGTGCCAGCAGTGAACAGGGAAGCAATCAGCCCCAGCATTTT.